The TCR beta chain described here comes from a study of cytomegalovirus exposure and HLA in healthy donors. Regarding the study as a whole: Further analysis, carried out later, found HLA-associated TCR beta chains more clonally expanded than equally common other chains.

As concerns this clone: Antigen: not known.

A multiplex PCR was run with 60 Vbeta primers and 13 Jbeta primers. TCRdb's copy holds only in-frame clones and misses some; the assay was immunoSEQ multiplex PCR. The listing records 91,000 or so clones. V was pared by 7 bases and J by 0 bases, with 10 bases between. The length of the CDR3 is 12 residues. Looked up from germline, CDR1 is SQVTM and CDR2 is ANQGSEA. Sequenced sample: PBMCs. The clonotype originates from a woman between 25 and 40 years old in good health and CMV-seronegative. This sequence joins TRBV29-1 and TRBJ2-7; the D is unclear. Here the CDR3 reads CSAHVSSYEQYF. CDR3 DNA sequence: TGCAGCGCTCATGTGAGCTCCTACGAGCAGTACTTC.